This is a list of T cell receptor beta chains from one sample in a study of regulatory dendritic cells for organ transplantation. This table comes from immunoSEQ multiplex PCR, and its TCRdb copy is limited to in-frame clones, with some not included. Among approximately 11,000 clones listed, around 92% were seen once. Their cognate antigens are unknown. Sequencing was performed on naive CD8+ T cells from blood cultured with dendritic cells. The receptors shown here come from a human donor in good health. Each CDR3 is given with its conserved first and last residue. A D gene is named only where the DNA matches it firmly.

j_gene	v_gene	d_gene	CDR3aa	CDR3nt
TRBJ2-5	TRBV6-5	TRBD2	CASSYSTGGEWETQYF	TGTGCCAGCAGTTACTCGACGGGGGGAGAATGGGAGACCCAGTACTTC
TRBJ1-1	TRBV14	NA	CASSHPAYTEAFF	TGTGCCAGCAGCCACCCAGCATACACTGAAGCTTTCTTT
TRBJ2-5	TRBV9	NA	CASSVARQGGTQYF	TGTGCCAGCAGCGTAGCTCGCCAGGGGGGGACCCAGTACTTC
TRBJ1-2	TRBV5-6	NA	CASSPPGHLAYGYTF	TGTGCCAGCAGCCCCCCAGGGCACCTCGCGTATGGCTACACCTTC
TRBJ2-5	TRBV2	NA	CASSEIVSETQYF	TGTGCCAGCAGTGAAATTGTTTCAGAGACCCAGTACTTC
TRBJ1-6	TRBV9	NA	CASSDTSGNNSPLHF	TGTGCCAGCAGCGATACCTCAGGAAATAATTCACCCCTCCACTTT
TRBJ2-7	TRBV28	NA	CASSTPGELSYEQYF	TGTGCCAGCAGTACACCAGGGGAACTATCCTACGAGCAGTACTTC
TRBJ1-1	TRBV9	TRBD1	CASSVSGQGYTEAFF	TGTGCCAGCAGCGTATCGGGACAGGGGTACACTGAAGCTTTCTTT
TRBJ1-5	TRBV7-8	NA	CASSLASVYSNQPQHF	TGTGCCAGCAGCTTAGCCAGCGTTTATAGCAATCAGCCCCAGCATTTT
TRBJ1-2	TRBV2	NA	CASDDPRESGYTF	TGTGCCAGCGATGATCCGAGGGAGAGTGGCTACACCTTC
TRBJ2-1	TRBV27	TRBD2	CASLKGFSGRLYNEQFF	TGTGCCAGCCTTAAAGGATTTAGCGGGAGATTATACAATGAGCAGTTCTTC